Each of the 29 T cell receptor beta chains below was sequenced from the same sample in a study of blood T cell repertoires in COVID-19. Profiled with immunoSEQ multiplex PCR; TCRdb holds only in-frame clones, not every one. The sample lists 250,000 to 300,000 clones; about nine tenths were seen once. The sample taken for sequencing was PBMCs or T cells enriched from blood (not recorded which). These receptors all come from a woman between 25 and 40 years old who had recovered from COVID-19.

The chain carries TRBV28 and TRBJ2-7, with TRBD2 identical over 16 bases. V was clipped by 4 bases and J by 0 bases; unmatched bases: 9. CDR1 is MDHEN and CDR2 is SYDVKM in the germline V gene. This CDR3 region has 19 residues. The CDR3 DNA is TGTGCCAGCAGTTCTACGGGGACTAGCGGGAGGGGAAGCTCCTACGAGCAGTACTTC. Its translation is CASSSTGTSGRGSSYEQYF.

For the CDR3, the DNA is TGTGCCAGCTCACCGGCTTACCAGGCGAATGAAAAACTGTTTTTT. Protein product: CASSPAYQANEKLFF. The chain joins TRBV18 to TRBJ1-4; D not resolved. There are 15 residues in the CDR3. Trimming took 3 bases from V and 5 from J, leaving 13 bases between them. Germline V gene data show CDR1 as KGHSH and CDR2 as LQKENI. Full variable domain (rest looked up from reference TRBV18 and TRBJ1-4): NAGVMQNPRHLVRRRGQEARLRCSPMKGHSHVYWYRQLPEEGLKFMVYLQKENIIDESGMPKERFSAEFPKEGPSILRIQQVVRGDSAAYFCASSPAYQANEKLFFGSGTQLSVL.

This chain connects TRBV28 to TRBJ1-5; 12 bases match TRBD1. Trimming at V came to 6 bases and at J to 6 bases, leaving 9 bases not matched to a gene. CDR3 length equals 16 residues. The V gene's germline CDR1 is MDHEN and CDR2 SYDVKM. The CDR3 DNA follows: TGTGCCAGCAGCCGAGGGACAGGGGGCTTGGGTCAGCCCCAGCATTTT. Protein: CASSRGTGGLGQPQHF.

The gene calls are TRBV28 and TRBJ2-1, with 9 positions matching TRBD1. V lost 5 bases and J lost 6; bases outside the gene matches: 8. The CDR3 covers 15 residues. The germline gives CDR1 MDHEN, CDR2 SYDVKM. For the CDR3, the DNA is TGTGCCAGCAGTCCCGGACAGGGGCAACTCAATGAGCAGTTCTTC. It encodes CASSPGQGQLNEQFF.

The V call is TRBV9, the J call TRBJ2-7; maybe TRBD2 (5 bases). CDR1 is SGDLS, CDR2 YYNGEE, per germline. This CDR3 is built from 13 residues. The ends were cut back, 2 bases at V and 5 bases at J, with 11 bases in the middle. CDR3 residues: CASSVEPRDEQYF. CDR3 bases: TGTGCCAGCAGCGTGGAACCGAGGGACGAGCAGTACTTC.

Notes on this clone: The sample contains more than one DNA sequence encoding this CDR3. The CDR3 bases are TGTGCCAGCAGCCCCTCGGGGGGGCTAGAGACCCAGTACTTC. Protein sequence: CASSPSGGLETQYF. The V and J genes are TRBV7-3 and TRBJ2-5, with 8 nucleotides matching TRBD2. The junction had 6 bases not matched to a gene; V was cut back by 5 bases and J by 4 bases. The CDR3 sequence is 14 residues long. The germline gives CDR1 SGHTA, CDR2 FQGTGA.

The chain is built from TRBV14 and TRBJ1-1, with D unresolved. Germline CDR1 and CDR2: SGHDN and FVKESK. V gave up 4 bases and J gave up 0 bases, with 12 bases separating them. The CDR3 has 15 amino acids. The CDR3 DNA follows: TGTGCCAGCAGCCGCAACGGACTCTTGAACACTGAAGCTTTCTTT. It translates to CASSRNGLLNTEAFF.

This chain connects TRBV24-1 to TRBJ1-2, with D possibly TRBD1 on 5 matching bases. Germline CDR1 reads KGHDR; CDR2 reads SFDVKD. Trimming shortened V by 3 bases and J by 2 bases, and 15 bases separated the two germline ends. The CDR3 spans 16 residues. CDR3: CATSDRDLLGNYGYTF. DNA of the CDR3: TGTGCCACCAGTGATAGGGACTTACTAGGGAACTATGGCTACACCTTC.

The chain has TRBV20-1 and TRBJ1-6; 7 nucleotides match TRBD1. The CDR3 extends over 14 amino acids. The germline V gene encodes CDR1 DFQATT and CDR2 SNEGSKA (reference sequence). The trim removed 3 bases at V and 7 bases at J, leaving 6 bases unmatched. CDR3: CSASRGGVNSPLHF. CDR3 DNA: TGCAGTGCTAGTAGAGGGGGCGTAAATTCACCCCTCCACTTT.

This clone was observed a few times. The chain links TRBV5-6 to TRBJ1-2, with 9 bases aligning to TRBD1. V was pared by 2 bases and J by 8 bases, with 16 bases of the junction left unmatched. The CDR3 spans 17 residues. CDR1 and CDR2 (germline): SGHDT, YYEEEE. The CDR3 DNA reads TGTGCCAGCAGCTTCACACATATCAAACAGGGGGCAAGAGGCTACACCTTC. The encoded protein is CASSFTHIKQGARGYTF.

The V gene is TRBV9, the J gene TRBJ2-7; 7 positions agree with TRBD2. Per germline, CDR1 SGDLS and CDR2 YYNGEE. The CDR3 spans 18 residues. Unmatched junction bases numbered 16, after V lost 0 bases and J lost 4 bases. The CDR3 loop reads CASSVARREATPSYEQYF. CDR3 bases: TGTGCCAGCAGCGTAGCTCGCCGGGAGGCCACCCCGTCTTACGAGCAGTACTTC.

The rearrangement joins TRBV9 to TRBJ1-3; the match to TRBD1 covers 8 bases. The CDR3 sequence is 15 residues long. Per the germline V gene, CDR1 is SGDLS and CDR2 is YYNGEE. V gave up 1 base and J gave up 2 bases; unmatched junction bases: 2. In DNA form, the CDR3 reads TGTGCCAGCAGCGTACAGGGGGCAACTGGAAACACCATATATTTT. Protein sequence: CASSVQGATGNTIYF.

The chain combines TRBV7-2 with TRBJ2-7, with 13 bases matching TRBD2. CDR3 size: 14 residues. Looked up from germline, CDR1 is SGHTA and CDR2 is FQGNSA. Germline trimming cut 6 bases from V and 5 bases from J; bases unmatched to any gene: 4. CDR3 sequence (DNA): TGTGCCAGCAGGCGTGGGACTAGCGGGAACGAGCAGTACTTC. Translation gives CASRRGTSGNEQYF.

This chain links TRBV28 with TRBJ1-1; 8 bases agree with TRBD1. From germline, CDR1 is MDHEN and CDR2 SYDVKM. This CDR3 is 14 amino acids long. V was pared by 6 bases and J by 13 bases, with 16 bases of the junction left unmatched. The CDR3 bases are TGTGCCAGCAGACCCAACTGGGGACAGGCGGCACTTTTCTTT. Its protein is CASRPNWGQAALFF.

This sequence joins TRBV9 and TRBJ1-2; TRBD1 matches 9 bases. Germline assignment: CDR1 SGDLS and CDR2 YYNGEE. V lost 3 bases and J lost 5; bases outside the gene matches: 11. The CDR3 is 16 residues long. CDR3 residues: CASSADRGAGRYGYTF. The CDR3 nucleotides are TGTGCCAGCAGCGCGGACAGGGGCGCGGGGAGGTATGGCTACACCTTC.

The V gene is TRBV18, the J gene TRBJ1-1; D is uncertain. The germline gives CDR1 KGHSH, CDR2 LQKENI. Trimming took 6 bases from V and 5 from J, leaving 7 bases between them. The CDR3 consists of 11 residues. CDR3 sequence: CASSPKTEAFF. The CDR3 nucleotides are TGTGCCAGCTCCCCTAAAACTGAAGCTTTCTTT.

This rearrangement joins TRBV5-1 to TRBJ2-7; possible D gene TRBD1, 5 bases. The V gene's germline CDR1 is SGHRS and CDR2 YFSETQ. The CDR3 contains 16 residues. V was cut by 0 bases and J by 7 bases, with 20 bases left in between. CDR3 sequence reads: CASSLAPRVPFEEQYF. CDR3 nucleotide sequence: TGCGCCAGCAGCTTGGCCCCCAGGGTCCCCTTTGAAGAGCAGTACTTC.

The chain links TRBV5-1 to TRBJ2-2; TRBD2 is a possible D gene (5 bases). The germline V and J ends were trimmed by 0 bases and 2 bases, with 11 bases remaining between them. Germline V gene sequence: CDR1 SGHRS, CDR2 YFSETQ. This CDR3 spans 16 amino acids. As DNA, the CDR3 is TGCGCCAGCAGCTTGGCCGGGATGGAAAACACCGGGGAGCTGTTTTTT. This encodes CASSLAGMENTGELFF. The whole variable domain, filled in from reference TRBV5-1 and TRBJ2-2, reads KAGVTQTPRYLIKTRGQQVTLSCSPISGHRSVSWYQQTPGQGLQFLFEYFSETQRNKGNFPGRFSGRQFSNSRSEMNVSTLELGDSALYLCASSLAGMENTGELFFGEGSRLTVL.

This chain links TRBV27 with TRBJ2-1, with D perhaps matching TRBD2 (5 bases). The germline V gene encodes CDR1 MNHEY and CDR2 SMNVEV (reference sequence). Between the trimmed V and J ends, which lost 6 bases and 6 bases, there was a span of 21 bases. This CDR3 comprises 16 residues. The CDR3 sequence: CASSTPGLTDPNEQFF. As DNA, the CDR3 is TGTGCCAGCAGCACCCCGGGATTAACAGACCCCAATGAGCAGTTCTTC.

The chain combines TRBV15 with TRBJ1-4, with 10 bases matching TRBD1. The CDR3 spans 15 residues. J was trimmed by 6 bases and V by 5 bases; bases with no gene match: 6. Germline-derived CDR1 and CDR2 are LNHNV and YYDKDF (reference sequence). The CDR3 loop is CATSPGTGEYEKLFF. Written as DNA, the CDR3 is TGTGCCACCAGCCCTGGGACAGGGGAATATGAAAAACTGTTTTTT.

The chain employs TRBV11-2 and TRBJ1-6; a weak D match, TRBD1 (6 bases). CDR1 and CDR2 (germline): SGHAT, FQNNGV. Trimming removed 6 bases from V and 0 bases from J, with 18 bases in between. The length of the CDR3 is 18 residues. CDR3 sequence: CASSRTGTLSSYNSPLHF. DNA for the CDR3: TGTGCCAGCAGTCGGACCGGGACACTGAGCTCCTATAATTCACCCCTCCACTTT. The full variable domain, in which reference TRBV11-2 and TRBJ1-6 provide the parts outside the CDR3, is EAGVAQSPRYKIIEKRQSVAFWCNPISGHATLYWYQQILGQGPKLLIQFQNNGVVDDSQLPKDRFSAERLKGVDSTLKIQPAKLEDSAVYLCASSRTGTLSSYNSPLHFGNGTRLTVT.

The V and J genes are TRBV3-1 (or the pseudogene TRBV3-2) and TRBJ2-7; 9 bases are shared with TRBD1. The CDR3 length is 13 residues. V lost 4 bases, J lost 3 bases, and 1 base stayed unmatched. Germline CDR1 and CDR2: LGHDT and YNNKEL (reference sequence). In DNA form, the CDR3 reads TGTGCCAGCAGCCGGGGACAGGGCTACGAGCAGTACTTC. It codes for CASSRGQGYEQYF.

The rearrangement uses TRBV10-1 and TRBJ1-2; tentatively, D is TRBD1 (6 bases). V lost 4 bases, J lost 2 bases, and 14 bases lay in between. The CDR3 spans 15 residues. Germline CDR1 reads WNHNN; CDR2 reads SYGVQD (reference sequence). The CDR3 DNA reads TGCGCCAGCAGTGGCAACAGGGAACCCAACTATGGCTACACCTTC. Its translation: CASSGNREPNYGYTF.

As DNA, the CDR3 is TGTGCCAGCAGTAAAACAGGGGAAGCTTTCTTT. It translates to CASSKTGEAFF. J is TRBJ1-1 and V is TRBV3-1 (or the pseudogene TRBV3-2), with a tentative D call TRBD1 (6 bases). The germline CDR1 and CDR2 sequences are LGHDT and YNNKEL (reference sequence). V lost 6 bases, J lost 8 bases, and 10 bases lay in between. The CDR3 totals 11 residues.

The V gene is TRBV5-4, the J gene TRBJ2-1, with 14 bases fitting TRBD2. V was pared by 0 bases and J by 4 bases, with 0 bases of the junction left unmatched. This CDR3 comprises 16 residues. From germline, CDR1 is SGHNT and CDR2 YYREEE (reference sequence). The CDR3 is CASSLGTSGRYNEQFF. CDR3 sequence (DNA): TGTGCCAGCAGCTTGGGGACTAGCGGGAGGTACAATGAGCAGTTCTTC. The entire variable domain, with the rest obtained from reference TRBV5-4 and TRBJ2-1, is as follows: ETGVTQSPTHLIKTRGQQVTLRCSSQSGHNTVSWYQQALGQGPQFIFQYYREEENGRGNFPPRFSGLQFPNYSSELNVNALELDDSALYLCASSLGTSGRYNEQFFGPGTRLTVL.

V usage is TRBV19 and J usage is TRBJ2-5; 9 nucleotides align to TRBD2. V shed 6 bases, J shed 9 bases, and the junction held 5 bases outside the gene matches. The germline V gene encodes CDR1 LNHDA and CDR2 SQIVND (reference sequence). CDR3 length: 12 amino acids. Written as DNA, the CDR3 is TGTGCCAGTAGCCAGACTAGCGGACCCCAGTACTTC. It translates to CASSQTSGPQYF. The full variable domain, completed using reference TRBV19 and TRBJ2-5, is DGGITQSPKYLFRKEGQNVTLSCEQNLNHDAMYWYRQDPGQGLRLIYYSQIVNDFQKGDIAEGYSVSREKKESFPLTVTSAQKNPTAFYLCASSQTSGPQYFGPGTRLLVL.

The V and J genes are TRBV28 and TRBJ2-3; 10 bases line up with TRBD2. CDR1 MDHEN and CDR2 SYDVKM come from the germline V gene. The length of the CDR3 is 16 residues. V lost 4 bases to trimming and J lost 2 bases; unmatched junction nucleotides: 6. The CDR3 nucleotides read TGTGCCAGCAGTTCGCAAACTAGCGGGATCACAGATACGCAGTATTTT. This codes for CASSSQTSGITDTQYF.

V is TRBV5-6 and J is TRBJ1-6; TRBD1 matches 12 bases. V shed 4 bases and J 9 bases; nucleotides not matched to a gene: 8. This CDR3 has 16 residues. Germline V gene sequence: CDR1 SGHDT, CDR2 YYEEEE. The DNA of the CDR3 is TGTGCCAGCAGCGGGGGGACAGGGGGCGGAATTTCACCCCTCCACTTT. Protein: CASSGGTGGGISPLHF.

J is TRBJ1-2 and V is TRBV10-2, with 9 bases lining up with TRBD1. CDR3 length equals 13 residues. CDR1 is WSHSY, CDR2 SAAADI, per germline. J was trimmed by 7 bases and V by 9 bases; bases with no gene match: 9. This CDR3 is CASSGTGPAGYTF. In DNA, the CDR3 is TGCGCCAGTTCCGGGACAGGGCCTGCTGGCTACACCTTC.